These 8 T cell receptor beta chains came from one sample sequenced in a study of beta chain features in type 1 diabetes. Expressed TCRB transcripts were sequenced after all isolated RNA was converted to cDNA. Measured with immunoSEQ multiplex PCR; TCRdb has only the in-frame clones, and not every one. The table shows a few hundred thousand clones, with roughly 30% occurring only once. The material sequenced was naive CD4+ T cells from blood. Source of these receptors: a man aged 18 to 30 in good health.

In this sample, this clone turned up a few times. The chain couples TRBV19 to TRBJ2-1; D is ambiguous. V shed 3 bases and J shed 6 bases, with 3 bases lying between them. The CDR3 runs 11 residues. Germline V CDR1 and CDR2: LNHDA, SQIVND (reference sequence). The CDR3 here is CASSISNEQFF. The CDR3 DNA follows: TGTGCCAGTAGTATCAGCAATGAGCAGTTCTTC.

The V gene is TRBV18, the J gene TRBJ2-5; TRBD2 aligns across 7 bases. The CDR3 is made up of 15 amino acids. Germline V gene sequence: CDR1 KGHSH, CDR2 LQKENI. V dropped 5 bases and J dropped 5; count of bases not matched to a gene: 11. CDR3 DNA: TGTGCCAGCTCAACGGGCGGCGGGAGTTGGGAGACCCAGTACTTC. Encoded protein: CASSTGGGSWETQYF.

V usage is TRBV6-5 and J usage is TRBJ2-7, with D possibly TRBD1 on 5 matching bases. The V gene lost 0 bases and the J gene lost 5 bases, with 14 bases spanning the gap. The CDR3 has 15 residues. Germline loops: CDR1 MNHEY, CDR2 SVGAGI. CDR3 sequence reads: CASSYSIRTTDEQYF. The CDR3 DNA sequence: TGTGCCAGCAGTTACTCGATACGGACAACCGACGAGCAGTACTTC.

V gene TRBV11-2 combines with J gene TRBJ2-5; no firm D call. Germline loops: CDR1 SGHAT, CDR2 FQNNGV. The CDR3 is made up of 14 amino acids. V dropped 2 bases and J dropped 0 bases, with 7 bases sitting between them. CDR3 sequence: CASSLWMYQETQYF. The CDR3 DNA sequence: TGTGCCAGCAGCTTATGGATGTACCAAGAGACCCAGTACTTC. The full variable domain, with the rest looked up from reference TRBV11-2 and TRBJ2-5, is EAGVAQSPRYKIIEKRQSVAFWCNPISGHATLYWYQQILGQGPKLLIQFQNNGVVDDSQLPKDRFSAERLKGVDSTLKIQPAKLEDSAVYLCASSLWMYQETQYFGPGTRLLVL.

This clone has just a few counts. V is TRBV29-1 and J is TRBJ2-3; D is ambiguous. Germline V lookup: CDR1 SQVTM, CDR2 ANQGSEA. Trimming pared 1 base from V and 2 bases from J, leaving 7 bases between. The CDR3 is 13 residues long. CDR3 DNA: TGCAGCGTTGAAGCCCTGTTCACAGATACGCAGTATTTT. Its translation is CSVEALFTDTQYF.

This clone was seen just once. CDR3 sequence (DNA): TGTGCCAGCTGTCGGACGGGAAGCTATGGCTACACCTTC. It encodes CASCRTGSYGYTF. This sequence joins TRBV6-5 and TRBJ1-2, with D hard to call. CDR3 length equals 13 residues. The V end lost 8 bases, the J end lost 4 bases, and 14 bases lay between the germline ends. Germline CDR1 and CDR2: MNHEY and SVGAGI.

The chain combines TRBV29-1 with TRBJ2-1; 16 bases agree with TRBD2. From germline, CDR1 is SQVTM and CDR2 ANQGSEA. V trimming: 5 bases; J trimming: 6 bases; junction bases outside the gene matches: 10. This CDR3 region has 17 residues. The CDR3 loop is CSVSGTSGRASGNEQFF. The CDR3 coding sequence is TGCAGCGTTTCCGGGACTAGCGGGAGGGCCTCGGGCAATGAGCAGTTCTTC.

This clone was seen a single time. The rearrangement joins TRBV5-1 to TRBJ2-3; D possibly corresponds to TRBD1 (5 bases). Germline V gene data show CDR1 as SGHRS and CDR2 as YFSETQ. There are 13 residues in the CDR3. V gave up 4 bases and J gave up 1 base, with 7 bases separating them. This chain's CDR3 is CASSDSRTDTQYF. CDR3 DNA: TGCGCCAGCAGCGACAGCCGCACAGATACGCAGTATTTT.